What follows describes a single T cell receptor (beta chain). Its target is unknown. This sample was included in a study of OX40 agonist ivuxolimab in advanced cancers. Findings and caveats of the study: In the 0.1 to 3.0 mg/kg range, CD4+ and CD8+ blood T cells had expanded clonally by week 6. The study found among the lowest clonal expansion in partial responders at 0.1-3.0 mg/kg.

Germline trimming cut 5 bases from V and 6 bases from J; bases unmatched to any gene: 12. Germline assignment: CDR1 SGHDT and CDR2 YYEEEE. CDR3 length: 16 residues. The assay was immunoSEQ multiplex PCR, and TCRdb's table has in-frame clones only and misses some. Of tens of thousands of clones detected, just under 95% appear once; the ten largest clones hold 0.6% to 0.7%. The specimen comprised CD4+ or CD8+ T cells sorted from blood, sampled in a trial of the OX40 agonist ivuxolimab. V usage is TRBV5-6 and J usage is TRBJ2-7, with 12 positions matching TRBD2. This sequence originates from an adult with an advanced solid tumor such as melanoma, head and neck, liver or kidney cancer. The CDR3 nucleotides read TGTGCCAGCAGTCATGGAGCTAGCGGGAGGGCCGGCGAGCAGTACTTC. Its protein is CASSHGASGRAGEQYF.